This T cell receptor beta chain comes out of a study of Ad26.COV2.S vaccination and SARS-CoV-2 variants. Study at large: Among those in the COV1001 Ad26.COV2.S trial arm was the donor.

Treatment here: roughly 18 received Ad26.COV2.S at low or high dose, single or two shots; about 5 received placebo; per-sample allocation not given. Sampling happened 63 days after the first vaccine or placebo injection. The vaccine delivered Wuhan-strain SARS-CoV-2 spike through an Ad26 vector. This clone was found a few times. The antigen is unknown. The study's findings and limits: Placebo recipients showed lower spike-specific TCR breadth than vaccinees.

Clones were read by immunoSEQ multiplex PCR, and TCRdb kept only the in-frame ones, dropping some. Of some 390,000 clones detected, approximately 86% appear once; the ten largest clones hold 3.5%. This sequence was found in a person between 18 and 60 years old who received the Ad26.COV2.S COVID-19 vaccine or a placebo. Sequencing used peripheral blood, obtained in a trial of Ad26.COV2.S vaccine versus placebo.

CDR3 sequence reads: CASSPGREQNTEAFF. DNA of the CDR3: TGTGCCAGCTCACCGGGCAGGGAGCAGAACACTGAAGCTTTCTTT. The chain is built from TRBV18 and TRBJ1-1, with D possibly matching TRBD1 (5 bases). CDR1 is KGHSH and CDR2 is LQKENI in the germline V gene. Trimming removed 3 bases from V and 1 base from J, with 12 bases in between. The CDR3 runs 15 residues.